This T cell receptor beta chain is from a study of Ad26.COV2.S vaccination and SARS-CoV-2 variants. Study outcomes and limitations: Those who received vaccine or placebo ended up with similar non-spike TCR breadth. Participants in the vaccine arm had higher spike-specific TCR breadth; placebo recipients had lower.

Assay used: immunoSEQ multiplex PCR; TCRdb lists only in-frame clones, some missing. Of about 680,000 clones in the sample, around 92% were seen once. V lost 7 bases to trimming and J lost 2 bases, with 18 bases between them. The germline V gene encodes CDR1 GTSNPN and CDR2 SVGIG (reference sequence). This CDR3 is 16 amino acids long. Details on this clone: Its specificity is unknown.

As to treatment: 15 to 20 received Ad26.COV2.S at low or high dose, single or two shots; 5 received placebo; per-sample allocation not given. Day 63 after the first injection of vaccine or placebo was the sampling time. This vaccine is an Ad26 vector that expresses the Wuhan-strain SARS-CoV-2 spike. The chain links TRBV30 to TRBJ1-6; TRBD1 might be the D (5 bases). The sequencing used peripheral blood, collected in a trial of Ad26.COV2.S vaccine versus placebo. This TCR was sampled from a person between 18 and 60 years old who received the Ad26.COV2.S COVID-19 vaccine or a placebo. The CDR3 here is CASDTGTLAYNSPLHF. The CDR3 DNA sequence: TGTGCCTCGGACACCGGAACCCTAGCCTATAATTCACCCCTCCACTTT.